This TCR beta chain was identified in a study of monozygotic twins with inflammatory bowel disease. The study, taken as a whole, reports: Twins with IBD had fewer clonotypes in common with others than healthy twins, particularly during disease activity.

TCRdb reprocessed the 5' RACE reads, keeping one entry per CDR3 protein, no DNA. The sample yields fewer than 550,000 distinct CDR3 sequences, of which the top ten take up 2.4%. Germline assignment: CDR1 LNHDA and CDR2 SQIVND (reference sequence). This CDR3 spans 13 amino acids. Points on this clonotype: Its antigen is unidentified.

The genes are TRBV19 and TRBJ1-5. The material sequenced was blood. The TCR originated in a human donor with ulcerative colitis or Crohn's disease, or a healthy co-twin of an affected twin (not recorded which). The CDR3 reads CASSIEGFQPQHF.